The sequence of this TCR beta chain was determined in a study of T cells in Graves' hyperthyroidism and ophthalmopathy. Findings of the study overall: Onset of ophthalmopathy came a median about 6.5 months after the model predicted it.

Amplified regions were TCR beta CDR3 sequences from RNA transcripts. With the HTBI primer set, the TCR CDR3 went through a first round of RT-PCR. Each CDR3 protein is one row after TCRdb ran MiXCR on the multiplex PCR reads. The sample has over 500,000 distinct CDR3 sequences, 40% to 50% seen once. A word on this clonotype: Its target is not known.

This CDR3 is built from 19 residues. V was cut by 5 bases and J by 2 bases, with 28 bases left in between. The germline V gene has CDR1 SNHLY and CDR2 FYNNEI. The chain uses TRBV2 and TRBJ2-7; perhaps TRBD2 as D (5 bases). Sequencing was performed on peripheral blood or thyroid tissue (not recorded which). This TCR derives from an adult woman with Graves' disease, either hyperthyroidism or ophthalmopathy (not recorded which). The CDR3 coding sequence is TGTGCCAGCAGTTTAGGTGGATGGCGGGCAGGTGGTCGGGCCTACGAGCAGTACTTC. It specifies CASSLGGWRAGGRAYEQYF.